The 23 T cell receptor beta chains reported below all come from one sample, sequenced in a study of T cell responses to AZD1222 COVID-19 vaccine. Sequenced by immunoSEQ multiplex PCR; TCRdb stores in-frame clones only, minus some. The sample has some 99,000 clones, roughly 84% seen once. Sequenced here: peripheral blood, sampled on day 0 of AZD1222 vaccination. These receptors were collected from an adult in good health.

The chain joins TRBV3-1 (or the pseudogene TRBV3-2) to TRBJ2-7; D gene uncertain. This CDR3 is 12 amino acids long. From germline, CDR1 is LGHDT and CDR2 YNNKEL (reference sequence). V shed 4 bases and J shed 6 bases, with 10 bases lying between them. In DNA, the CDR3 is TGTGCCAGCAGCCCAGTAACCGGCGAGCAGTACGTC. It codes for CASSPVTGEQYV.

This sequence joins TRBV2 and TRBJ1-1, with D maybe TRBD1 (6 bases). The V gene lost 5 bases and the J gene lost 3 bases, with 10 bases spanning the gap. This CDR3 spans 13 amino acids. Germline V lookup: CDR1 SNHLY, CDR2 FYNNEI. CDR3 DNA sequence: TGTGCCAGCAGTCAGGGGAGGGACACTGAAGCTTTCTTT. Its protein is CASSQGRDTEAFF.

The chain joins TRBV14 to TRBJ1-1, with 7 positions matching TRBD1. CDR3 length: 12 residues. CDR1 and CDR2 from the germline V gene are SGHDN and FVKESK. The trim removed 4 bases at V and 7 bases at J, leaving 3 bases unmatched. The CDR3 sequence: CASSRTGIEAFF. The CDR3 DNA sequence: TGTGCCAGCAGCCGGACAGGAATTGAAGCTTTCTTT.

The gene calls are TRBV15 and TRBJ1-5; unclear D gene. Trimming shortened V by 2 bases and J by 3 bases, and 11 bases separated the two germline ends. CDR3 size: 15 residues. Germline V lookup: CDR1 LNHNV, CDR2 YYDKDF (reference sequence). This CDR3 reads CATSRRVGVNQPQHF. The CDR3 DNA is TGTGCCACCAGCAGACGAGTTGGGGTCAATCAGCCCCAGCATTTT.

This clone was recorded only once. V usage is TRBV5-4 and J usage is TRBJ2-3, with D unclear. The CDR3 is 17 residues long. Germline assignment: CDR1 SGHNT and CDR2 YYREEE (reference sequence). V dropped 0 bases and J dropped 6 bases, with 20 bases sitting between them. CDR3 DNA sequence: TGTGCCAGCAGCTTGGCCGGTGGAACGATCTCCTACGATACGCAGTATTTT. It encodes CASSLAGGTISYDTQYF.

The V and J genes are TRBV12-3 or TRBV12-4 and TRBJ1-2; 8 bases align to TRBD1. Trimming removed 4 bases from V and 6 bases from J; junction bases left unmatched: 4. The CDR3 runs 13 residues. The CDR3 sequence: CASSYRGSDGYTF. The CDR3 DNA follows: TGTGCCAGCAGTTACAGGGGGTCGGATGGCTACACCTTC.

J is TRBJ1-2 and V is TRBV5-1; D not resolved. The CDR3 has 13 amino acids. Germline CDR1 is SGHRS and CDR2 is YFSETQ. V lost 1 base and J lost 4, with 8 bases in between. The CDR3 region has the DNA TGCGCCAGCAGCTTGACGGGTGTCTATGGCTACACCTTC. Protein product: CASSLTGVYGYTF. Drawing the rest from reference TRBV5-1 and TRBJ1-2, the complete variable domain is KAGVTQTPRYLIKTRGQQVTLSCSPISGHRSVSWYQQTPGQGLQFLFEYFSETQRNKGNFPGRFSGRQFSNSRSEMNVSTLELGDSALYLCASSLTGVYGYTFGSGTRLTVV.

This clone occurred a few times. The chain combines TRBV27 with TRBJ2-2; unclear D gene. Germline V gene data show CDR1 as MNHEY and CDR2 as SMNVEV (reference sequence). V gave up 8 bases and J gave up 0 bases, with 16 bases separating them. This CDR3 contains 16 residues. CDR3 sequence reads: CASSTRWSANTGELFF. CDR3 nucleotide sequence: TGTGCCAGCTCCACCCGCTGGAGCGCGAACACCGGGGAGCTGTTTTTT.

This chain links TRBV10-3 with TRBJ2-1; a possible D gene is TRBD2 (7 bases). The germline CDR1 and CDR2 sequences are ENHRY and SYGVKD. This CDR3 is 15 amino acids long. Trimming took 3 bases from V and 12 from J, leaving 21 bases between them. CDR3 residues: CAISEPAGHIPGQFF. DNA of the CDR3: TGTGCCATCAGTGAACCAGCGGGACACATACCAGGGCAGTTCTTC.

The genes are TRBV24-1 and TRBJ1-1; D not resolved. V lost 8 bases to trimming and J lost 2 bases, with 11 bases between them. The germline V gene has CDR1 KGHDR and CDR2 SFDVKD. CDR3 length: 13 amino acids. CDR3 in amino acids: CATTAATNTEAFF. The CDR3 nucleotides read TGTGCCACCACGGCGGCTACTAACACTGAAGCTTTCTTT.

The chain employs TRBV7-9 and TRBJ2-7; the D is unclear. Trimming left V 3 bases short and J 3 bases short, with 12 bases between. In germline, CDR1 is SEHNR, CDR2 FQNEAQ (reference sequence). This CDR3 is 14 amino acids long. The CDR3 nucleotides read TGTGCCAGCAGCTTTAGGGCCACCTACTACGAGCAGTACTTC. It yields the protein CASSFRATYYEQYF.

The chain employs TRBV11-3 and TRBJ2-1, with D maybe TRBD1 (5 bases). This CDR3 is built from 17 residues. The V and J ends lost 5 bases and 0 bases respectively, with 17 bases between them. Germline V gives CDR1 SGHNT, CDR2 YENEEA. Here the CDR3 DNA reads TGTGCCAGCAGCCCCGAGGTGGGGCGGCACTCCTACAATGAGCAGTTCTTC. It encodes CASSPEVGRHSYNEQFF.

V usage is TRBV9 and J usage is TRBJ2-1; no definite D call. V lost 3 bases to trimming and J lost 5 bases, with 9 bases between them. The CDR3 runs to 13 residues. Germline CDR1 is SGDLS and CDR2 is YYNGEE. As DNA, the CDR3 is TGTGCCAGCAGCGCGCGCCTCAACAATGAGCAGTTCTTC. Its translation: CASSARLNNEQFF.

This chain uses TRBV18 with TRBJ2-5, with 8 nucleotides matching TRBD1. The CDR3 has 16 residues. The ends lost 0 bases at V and 5 bases at J; junction bases unmatched: 8. Germline-derived CDR1 and CDR2 are KGHSH and LQKENI. CDR3 loop: CASSPPGRGRGETQYF. The CDR3 bases are TGTGCCAGCTCACCACCGGGCAGGGGGCGTGGGGAGACCCAGTACTTC.

A remark on this clone: A much larger clone lies one base from this, so it may be a read error. Distinct nucleotide sequences in the sample also encode this CDR3. The V and J genes are TRBV7-9 and TRBJ2-7; the match to TRBD1 covers 9 bases. J gave up 3 bases and V 5 bases, and 8 bases lay outside the gene matches. The CDR3 is 15 amino acids. CDR1 is SEHNR, CDR2 FQNEAQ, per germline (reference sequence). Written as DNA, the CDR3 is TGTGCCAGCAGCCTATGGGGACAGGGAAACTACGAGCAGTACTTC. The encoded protein is CASSLWGQGNYEQYF.

This clone was seen only a few times. The rearrangement links TRBV19 to TRBJ2-5; TRBD2 is a possible D gene (5 bases). Germline CDR1 reads LNHDA; CDR2 reads SQIVND (reference sequence). CDR3 size: 13 residues. V shed 6 bases and J shed 5 bases, with 13 bases lying between them. CDR3 in DNA: TGTGCCAGTAGCAGTCGAGGGCGGGAGACCCAGTACTTC. Translating it yields CASSSRGRETQYF. Full variable domain (rest looked up from reference TRBV19 and TRBJ2-5): DGGITQSPKYLFRKEGQNVTLSCEQNLNHDAMYWYRQDPGQGLRLIYYSQIVNDFQKGDIAEGYSVSREKKESFPLTVTSAQKNPTAFYLCASSSRGRETQYFGPGTRLLVL.

V is TRBV10-3 and J is TRBJ2-2; D is uncertain. The length of the CDR3 is 11 residues. Germline V gene lookup returns CDR1 ENHRY and CDR2 SYGVKD. Trimming took off 4 bases at V and 5 bases at J, with 2 bases between the two ends. CDR3 DNA: TGTGCCATCAGTGGAACCGGGGAGCTGTTTTTT. This codes for CAISGTGELFF.

The DNA for the CDR3 is TGTGCCTGGGCGCCCGGGTCCGCTAACTATGGCTACACCTTC. Amino acids: CAWAPGSANYGYTF. The V gene is TRBV30, the J gene TRBJ1-2; D is undetermined. The germline V gene has CDR1 GTSNPN and CDR2 SVGIG (reference sequence). The CDR3 runs to 14 residues. V lost 5 bases and J lost 0, with 13 bases in between.

The J gene is TRBJ1-2, the V gene TRBV9, with a possible D match to TRBD1 (5 bases). CDR1 is SGDLS, CDR2 YYNGEE, per germline. V lost 0 bases and J lost 8, with 17 bases in between. The CDR3 runs 15 residues. CDR3 region: CASSVGAGRVYGYTF. CDR3 coding DNA: TGTGCCAGCAGCGTAGGTGCAGGGAGGGTTTACGGCTACACCTTC. Complete variable domain (other parts from reference TRBV9 and TRBJ1-2): DSGVTQTPKHLITATGQRVTLRCSPRSGDLSVYWYQQSLDQGLQFLIQYYNGEERAKGNILERFSAQQFPDLHSELNLSSLELGDSALYFCASSVGAGRVYGYTFGSGTRLTVV.

The rearrangement joins TRBV10-3 to TRBJ2-7; the match to TRBD1 covers 8 bases. Looked up from germline, CDR1 is ENHRY and CDR2 is SYGVKD. The CDR3 consists of 14 residues. V lost 9 bases and J lost 2; bases outside the gene matches: 9. The CDR3, as DNA: TGTGCCATTTCCAAAGGACAGGGCCCCTACGAGCAGTACGTC. Amino acids: CAISKGQGPYEQYV.

The V call is TRBV29-1, the J call TRBJ1-2; D not resolved. The V gene's germline CDR1 is SQVTM and CDR2 ANQGSEA. The CDR3 has 11 residues. V lost 7 bases and J 8 bases, leaving 14 bases between the germline ends. The CDR3 reads CSALTPRGYTF. The CDR3 DNA follows: TGCAGCGCCCTGACTCCGAGGGGCTACACCTTC. Full variable domain (remainder filled in from reference TRBV29-1 and TRBJ1-2): SAVISQKPSRDICQRGTSLTIQCQVDSQVTMMFWYRQQPGQSLTLIATANQGSEATYESGFVIDKFPISRPNLTFSTLTVSNMSPEDSSIYLCSALTPRGYTFGSGTRLTVV.

The V call is TRBV10-3, the J call TRBJ1-6, with TRBD1 matching 8 bases. The CDR3 runs 15 residues. The V segment lost 2 bases and the J segment 9 bases; nucleotides outside the gene matches: 6. Germline V gene data show CDR1 as ENHRY and CDR2 as SYGVKD. The CDR3 reads CAISEGQGRGSPLHF. CDR3 nucleotides: TGTGCCATCAGTGAGGGACAGGGTAGGGGTTCACCCCTCCACTTT.

The chain couples TRBV11-1 to TRBJ2-7, with TRBD1 as a possible D gene (5 bases). Trimming removed 5 bases from V and 0 bases from J, with 14 bases in between. This CDR3 contains 15 residues. Per the germline V gene, CDR1 is SGHAT and CDR2 is FQDESV (reference sequence). The CDR3 reads CASSPGWGLSYEQYF. The CDR3 DNA follows: TGTGCCAGCAGCCCCGGATGGGGCCTCTCCTACGAGCAGTACTTC.